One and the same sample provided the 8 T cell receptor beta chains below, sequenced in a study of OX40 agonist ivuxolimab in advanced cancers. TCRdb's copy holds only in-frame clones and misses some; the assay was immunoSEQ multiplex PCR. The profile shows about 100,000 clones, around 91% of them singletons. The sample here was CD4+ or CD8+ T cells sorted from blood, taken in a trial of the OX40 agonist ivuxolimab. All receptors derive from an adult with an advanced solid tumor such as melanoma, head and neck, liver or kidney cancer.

CDR3 in amino acids: CASSQDPSRANTGELFF. DNA of the CDR3: TGCGCCAGCAGCCAAGATCCGAGCCGCGCGAACACCGGGGAGCTGTTTTTT. The chain has TRBV4-1 and TRBJ2-2; D is undetermined. V was shortened by 0 bases and J by 0 bases, with 11 bases between the two germline ends. From germline, CDR1 is MGHRA and CDR2 YSYEKL. This CDR3 has 17 residues.

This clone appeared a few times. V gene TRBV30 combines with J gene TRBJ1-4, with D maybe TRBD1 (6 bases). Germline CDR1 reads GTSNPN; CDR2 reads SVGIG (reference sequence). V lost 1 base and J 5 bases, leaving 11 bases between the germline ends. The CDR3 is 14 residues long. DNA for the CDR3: TGTGCCTGGAGTGGACAGGCTATCAATGAAAAACTGTTTTTT. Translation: CAWSGQAINEKLFF. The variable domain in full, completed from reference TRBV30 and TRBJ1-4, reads SQTIHQWPATLVQPVGSPLSLECTVEGTSNPNLYWYRQAAGRGLQLLFYSVGIGQISSEVPQNLSASRPQDRQFILSSKKLLLSDSGFYLCAWSGQAINEKLFFGSGTQLSVL.

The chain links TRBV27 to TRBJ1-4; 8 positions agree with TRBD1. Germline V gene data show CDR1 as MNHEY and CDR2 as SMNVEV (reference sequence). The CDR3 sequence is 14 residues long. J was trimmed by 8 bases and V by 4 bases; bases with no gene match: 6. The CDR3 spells CASSSRGPWEKLFF. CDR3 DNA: TGTGCCAGCAGTTCCAGGGGGCCCTGGGAAAAACTGTTTTTT.

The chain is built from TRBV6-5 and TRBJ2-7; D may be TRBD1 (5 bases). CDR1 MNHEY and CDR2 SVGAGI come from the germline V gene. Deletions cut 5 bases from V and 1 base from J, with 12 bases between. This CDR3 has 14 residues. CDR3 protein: CASSASRGSYEQYF. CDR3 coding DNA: TGTGCCAGCAGTGCGAGTAGGGGTTCCTACGAGCAGTACTTC.

The CDR3 reads CASSSSPYEQYF. CDR3 DNA: TGTGCCAGCAGCTCGTCCCCTTACGAGCAGTACTTC. The chain carries TRBV11-2 and TRBJ2-7; D is unresolved. The V end was cut by 4 bases, the J end by 4 bases, with 8 bases between. Germline V lookup: CDR1 SGHAT, CDR2 FQNNGV. The CDR3 contains 12 residues. The complete variable domain, with remaining parts taken from reference TRBV11-2 and TRBJ2-7, reads EAGVAQSPRYKIIEKRQSVAFWCNPISGHATLYWYQQILGQGPKLLIQFQNNGVVDDSQLPKDRFSAERLKGVDSTLKIQPAKLEDSAVYLCASSSSPYEQYFGPGTRLTVT.

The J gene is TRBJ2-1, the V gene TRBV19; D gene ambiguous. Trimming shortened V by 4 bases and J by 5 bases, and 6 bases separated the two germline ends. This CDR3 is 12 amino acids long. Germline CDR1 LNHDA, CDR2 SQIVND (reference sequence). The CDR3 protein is CASSNINNEQFF. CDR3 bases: TGTGCCAGTAGTAATATTAACAATGAGCAGTTCTTC.

The CDR3 DNA reads as TGTGCCAGTAGTACCTCGTTAAGGAGCAACTATGGCTACACCTTC. This gives the protein CASSTSLRSNYGYTF. This chain uses TRBV19 with TRBJ1-2; D gene unclear. Germline V lookup: CDR1 LNHDA, CDR2 SQIVND (reference sequence). The CDR3 is made up of 15 amino acids. Trimming stripped 4 bases from V and 2 bases from J, with 14 bases between.

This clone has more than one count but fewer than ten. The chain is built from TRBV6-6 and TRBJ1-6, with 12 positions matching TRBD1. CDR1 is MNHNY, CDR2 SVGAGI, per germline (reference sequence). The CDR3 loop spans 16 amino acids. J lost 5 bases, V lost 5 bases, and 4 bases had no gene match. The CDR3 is CASSPGQGAHNSPLHF. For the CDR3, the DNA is TGTGCCAGCAGTCCGGGACAGGGGGCCCATAATTCACCCCTCCACTTT.